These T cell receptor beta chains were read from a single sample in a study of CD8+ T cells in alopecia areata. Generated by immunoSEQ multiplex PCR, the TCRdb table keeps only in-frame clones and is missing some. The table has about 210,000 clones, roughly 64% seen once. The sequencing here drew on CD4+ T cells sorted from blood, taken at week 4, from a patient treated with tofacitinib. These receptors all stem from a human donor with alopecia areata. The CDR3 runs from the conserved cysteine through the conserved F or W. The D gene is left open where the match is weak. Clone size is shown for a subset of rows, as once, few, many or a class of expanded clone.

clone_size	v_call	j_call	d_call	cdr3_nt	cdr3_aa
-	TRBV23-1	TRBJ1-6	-	TGCGCCAGCAGTCAATCGTACGGCAGGGGAAATTCACCCCTCCACTTT	CASSQSYGRGNSPLHF
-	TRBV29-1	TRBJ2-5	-	TGCAGCGTTGCAAGCGGTCTCATAGGAGAGACCCAGTACTTC	CSVASGLIGETQYF
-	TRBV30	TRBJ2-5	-	TGTGCCTGGTCGGTCAAAGGGGAGACCCAGTACTTC	CAWSVKGETQYF
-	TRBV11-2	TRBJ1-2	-	TGTGCCAGCAGCTTACCGGGGCCCGTGCGGGGCTACACCTTC	CASSLPGPVRGYTF
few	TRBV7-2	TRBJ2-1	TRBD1	TGTGCCAGCAGCCAGGACAGGGGTTCCTACAATGAGCAGTTCTTC	CASSQDRGSYNEQFF
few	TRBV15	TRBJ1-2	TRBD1	TGTGCCACCAGCCCGCGGCGGACAGGGTCGGGTAGAAGCTATGGCTACACCTTC	CATSPRRTGSGRSYGYTF
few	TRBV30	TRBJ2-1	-	TGTGCCTGGACCGCCGACTGGGGTGAGCAGTTCTTC	CAWTADWGEQFF
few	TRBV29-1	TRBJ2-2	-	TGCAGCGTTGCGGGGGATTTGAACACCGGGGAGCTGTTTTTT	CSVAGDLNTGELFF
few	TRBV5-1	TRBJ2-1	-	TGCGCCAGCAGCTTGGTGGGGGCTGAAAATGAGCAGTTCTTC	CASSLVGAENEQFF
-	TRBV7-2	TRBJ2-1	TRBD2	TGTGCCAGCAGCTTAGTCTTAGCGGGGCTGACCTACAATGAGCAGTTCTTC	CASSLVLAGLTYNEQFF
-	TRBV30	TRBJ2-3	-	TGTGCCTGGAGTAGGGATACGCAGTATTTT	CAWSRDTQYF
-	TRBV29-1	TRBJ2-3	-	TGCAGCGTTGACAGGGGCACAGATACGCAGTATTTT	CSVDRGTDTQYF
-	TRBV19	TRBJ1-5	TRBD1	TGTGCCACTACCACGACAGGGGATAGCAATCAGCCCCAGCATTTT	CATTTTGDSNQPQHF
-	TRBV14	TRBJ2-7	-	TGTGCCAGCAGCCCAGGGGGGGTCTACGAGCAGTACTTC	CASSPGGVYEQYF
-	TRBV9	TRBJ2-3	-	TGTGCCAGCAGCGTCCCCACAGATACGCAGTATTTT	CASSVPTDTQYF
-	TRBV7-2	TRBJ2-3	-	TGTGCCAGCAGCTTAGCCGGGGTTAGCACAGATACGCAGTATTTT	CASSLAGVSTDTQYF
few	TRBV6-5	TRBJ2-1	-	TGTGCCAGCAGTTACTCGGGGCTATCTGATGGCAATGAGCAGTTCTTC	CASSYSGLSDGNEQFF
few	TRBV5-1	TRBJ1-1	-	TGCGCCAGCAGCCCCTCGGGGGGAAACACTGAAGCTTTCTTT	CASSPSGGNTEAFF
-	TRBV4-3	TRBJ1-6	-	TGCGCCAGCAGCCAAGTTCTGGATTCACCCCTCCACTTT	CASSQVLDSPLHF
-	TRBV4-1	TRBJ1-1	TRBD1	TGCGCCAGCAGCCAAGATTTAGGGACAGGGAGGACTGAAGCTTTCTTT	CASSQDLGTGRTEAFF
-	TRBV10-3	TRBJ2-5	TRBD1	TGTGCCATCAGTCAAGACAGGGACAGAACGCAGACCCAGTACTTC	CAISQDRDRTQTQYF
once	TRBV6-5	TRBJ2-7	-	TGTGCCAGCAGCACGAGCAGGGCCGAGCAGTACTTC	CASSTSRAEQYF
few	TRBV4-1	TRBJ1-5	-	TGCGCCAGCAGCCATGCGGGCACGATCAATCAGCCCCAGCATTTT	CASSHAGTINQPQHF
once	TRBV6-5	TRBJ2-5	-	TGTGCCAGCAGTCACGCCCGGGGCGGGACCCAGTACTTC	CASSHARGGTQYF
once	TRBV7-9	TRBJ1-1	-	TGTGCCAGCAGCCTAGGGACGGTGAACACTGAAGCTTTCTTT	CASSLGTVNTEAFF
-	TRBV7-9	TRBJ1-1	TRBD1	TGTGCCAGCAGCTTTCAGGGGGACACTGAAGCTTTCTTT	CASSFQGDTEAFF
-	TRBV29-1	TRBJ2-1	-	TGCAGCTATAACTCCGGCGGCTCCTACAATGAGCAGTTCTTC	CSYNSGGSYNEQFF
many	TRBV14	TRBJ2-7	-	TGTGCCAGCGGGGATTTCTACGAGCAGTACTTC	CASGDFYEQYF
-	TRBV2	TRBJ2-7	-	TGTGCCAGCATTGACCCCTTTGCGGCGCCTAACGAGCAGTACTTC	CASIDPFAAPNEQYF
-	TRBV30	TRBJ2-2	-	TGTGCCTGGACGCCCAGAGTCACCGGGGAGCTGTTTTTT	CAWTPRVTGELFF
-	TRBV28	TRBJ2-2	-	TGTGCCAGCAGTTTAGGGCTAAAACCCACCGGGGAGCTGTTTTTT	CASSLGLKPTGELFF
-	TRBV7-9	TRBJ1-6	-	TGTGCCAGCAGCCTTGGACAGCGGGATTCACCCCTCCACTTT	CASSLGQRDSPLHF
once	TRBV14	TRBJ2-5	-	TGTGCCAGCAGCCAGGCTCAGGGGCTGGAGACCCAGTACTTC	CASSQAQGLETQYF
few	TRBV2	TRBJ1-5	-	TGTGCCAGCAGTGAAGACTCCCCCAATCAGCCCCAGCATTTT	CASSEDSPNQPQHF
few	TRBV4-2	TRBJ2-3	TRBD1	TGTGCCAGCAGCCTGACAGGGGCTAGCACAGATACGCAGTATTTT	CASSLTGASTDTQYF
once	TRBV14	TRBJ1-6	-	TGTGCCAGCAGCCAAGTGGCGAGGGTGTCACCCCTCCACTTT	CASSQVARVSPLHF
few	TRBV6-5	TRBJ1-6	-	TGTGCCAGCACCGAAGAGGGGTATTCACCCCTCCACTTT	CASTEEGYSPLHF
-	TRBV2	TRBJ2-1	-	TGTGCCAGCAGACTAGAGGCTCCCTACAATGAGCAGTTCTTC	CASRLEAPYNEQFF
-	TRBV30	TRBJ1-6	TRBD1	TGTGCCTGGACCCCGGACAGGGCTGATTCACCCCTCCACTTT	CAWTPDRADSPLHF
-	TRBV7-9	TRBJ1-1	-	TGTGCCAGCAGCTCCCCGAAGGGGGGATCCACTGAAGCTTTCTTT	CASSSPKGGSTEAFF
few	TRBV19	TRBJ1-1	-	TGTGCCAGTAGTATCGGGGGACACCGGAACACTGAAGCTTTCTTT	CASSIGGHRNTEAFF
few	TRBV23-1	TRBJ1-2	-	TGCGCCAGCCGGAATCCCAGGGTTAGATTTGGCTACACCTTC	CASRNPRVRFGYTF
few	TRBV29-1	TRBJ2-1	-	TGCAGCGTTGCAGACAATGAGCAGTTCTTC	CSVADNEQFF
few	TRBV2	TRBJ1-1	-	TGTGCCAGCAGTGACGGTCTCACTGAAGCTTTCTTT	CASSDGLTEAFF
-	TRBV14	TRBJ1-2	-	TGTGCCAGCAACCACGGGACCAACTATGGCTACACCTTC	CASNHGTNYGYTF
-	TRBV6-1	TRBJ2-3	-	TGTGCCAGCAGTGAAAGCGGCGGAGGCACAGATACGCAGTATTTT	CASSESGGGTDTQYF
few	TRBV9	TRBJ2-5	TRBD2	TGTGCCAGCAGCACCAGACCTAGCGGGGGTAAAGAGACCCAGTACTTC	CASSTRPSGGKETQYF
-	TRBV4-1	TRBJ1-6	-	TGCGCCAGCAGCCAAGACCCGGCGGGGAGGAATTCACCCCTCCACTTT	CASSQDPAGRNSPLHF
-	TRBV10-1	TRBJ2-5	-	TGCGCCAGCAGTGGAGCGGCCGGAGAGACCCAGTACTTC	CASSGAAGETQYF
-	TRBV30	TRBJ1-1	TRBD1	TGTGCCTGGAGTGTGACAGGGGTTACGAACACTGAAGCTTTCTTT	CAWSVTGVTNTEAFF
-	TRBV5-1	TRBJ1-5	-	TGCGCCAGCAGACCGGACGTTAGGGCCAATCAGCCCCAGCATTTT	CASRPDVRANQPQHF
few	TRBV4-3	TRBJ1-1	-	TGCGCCAGCAGCCAAGAACGTACGAACACTGAAGCTTTCTTT	CASSQERTNTEAFF
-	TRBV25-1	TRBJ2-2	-	TGTGCCAGCAGTGAATTTGCCGGGGAGCTGTTTTTT	CASSEFAGELFF
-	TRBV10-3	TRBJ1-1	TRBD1	TGTGCCATCAGCGGGGACAGAGGGAACACTGAAGCTTTCTTT	CAISGDRGNTEAFF
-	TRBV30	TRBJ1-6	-	TGTGCCTGGAGAGGCAGTAATTCACCCCTCCACTTT	CAWRGSNSPLHF
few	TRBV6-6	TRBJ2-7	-	TGTGCCAGCAGCCAGAGCTACGAGCAGTACTTC	CASSQSYEQYF
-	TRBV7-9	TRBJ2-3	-	TGTGCCAGCAGCTCCTTTGGGGATACGCAGTATTTT	CASSSFGDTQYF
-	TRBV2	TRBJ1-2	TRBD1	TGTGCCAGCAGTGAATTTGGGGGACAGGGGCCTAACTATGGCTACACCTTC	CASSEFGGQGPNYGYTF
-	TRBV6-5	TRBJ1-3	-	TGTGCCAGCAGTTACTCTCACTCTGGAAACACCATATATTTT	CASSYSHSGNTIYF